The rows below give T cell receptor beta chains drawn from one sample of a study of molecular identifiers for immune sequencing clone quantification. TCRdb redid the calling of the PCR reads with MiXCR, one entry per CDR3 protein. The data contain around 470,000 distinct CDR3 sequences, around 21% of them singletons. Sequencing was performed on naive CD8+ T cells from blood, with Jurkat cell RNA spiked in. The origin of the receptors is a human donor in good health. Some libraries in this study had Jurkat cell RNA spiked in. The CDR3 runs from the conserved cysteine through the conserved F or W. A D gene is named only where the DNA matches it firmly. Part of the rows lack a size; the others show once, few, many or a class for expanded clones.

d_call: .; v_call: TRBV20-1; j_call: TRBJ2-3; clone_size: few; cdr3_nt: TGCAGTGCTACGGATTTCATGCTTAGCACAGATACGCAGTATTTT; cdr3_aa: CSATDFMLSTDTQYF
d_call: .; v_call: TRBV6-2/TRBV6-3; j_call: TRBJ1-5; clone_size: many; cdr3_nt: TGTGCCAGCAGGATGGACGCCAACTATCAGCCCCAGCATTTT; cdr3_aa: CASRMDANYQPQHF
d_call: .; v_call: TRBV4-2; j_call: TRBJ2-3; clone_size: .; cdr3_nt: TGTGCCGGCAGCATGGGGGGGGCCACAGATACGCAGTATTTT; cdr3_aa: CAGSMGGATDTQYF
d_call: .; v_call: TRBV19; j_call: TRBJ2-5; clone_size: .; cdr3_nt: TGTGCCAGTAGTATAGGCTATTCGCCGGACCAAGAGACCCAGTACTTC; cdr3_aa: CASSIGYSPDQETQYF
d_call: TRBD1; v_call: TRBV6-5; j_call: TRBJ2-1; clone_size: few; cdr3_nt: TGTGCCAGCAGCAGGACAGGGGGCGCGTCCTACAATGAGCAGTTCTTC; cdr3_aa: CASSRTGGASYNEQFF
d_call: .; v_call: TRBV6-2/TRBV6-3; j_call: TRBJ1-1; clone_size: .; cdr3_nt: TGTGCCAGCAGTTGGAGGGTGAACACTGAAGCTTTCTTT; cdr3_aa: CASSWRVNTEAFF
d_call: TRBD2; v_call: TRBV4-3; j_call: TRBJ2-7; clone_size: few; cdr3_nt: TGCGCCAGCAGCCAAGCGGGGGGGGCAGGGAACTTTTACGAGCAGTACTTC; cdr3_aa: CASSQAGGAGNFYEQYF
d_call: .; v_call: TRBV5-1; j_call: TRBJ2-7; clone_size: many; cdr3_nt: TGCGCCAGCAGCCAGGGCCAACGGTACGAGCAGTACTTC; cdr3_aa: CASSQGQRYEQYF
d_call: .; v_call: TRBV12-3/TRBV12-4; j_call: TRBJ2-3; clone_size: many; cdr3_nt: TGTGCCAGCAGTTCCCGGGGCCTGGGAACAGATACGCAGTATTTT; cdr3_aa: CASSSRGLGTDTQYF
d_call: .; v_call: TRBV30; j_call: TRBJ1-1; clone_size: .; cdr3_nt: TGTGCCTGGAGTGTAATCGGGGCTGAAGCTTTCTTT; cdr3_aa: CAWSVIGAEAFF
d_call: TRBD1; v_call: TRBV4-3; j_call: TRBJ2-6; clone_size: .; cdr3_nt: TGCGCCAGCAGCCCCGGGACAGGGACTACTGGGGCCAACGTCCTGACTTTC; cdr3_aa: CASSPGTGTTGANVLTF
d_call: .; v_call: TRBV6-6; j_call: TRBJ1-5; clone_size: .; cdr3_nt: TGTGTCAGCACGCCCACAGGGTCTTTACAGCCCCAGCATTTT; cdr3_aa: CVSTPTGSLQPQHF
d_call: .; v_call: TRBV5-1; j_call: TRBJ1-1; clone_size: once; cdr3_nt: TGCGCCAGCAGCTTAACGGAGAGCACTGAAGCTTTCTTT; cdr3_aa: CASSLTESTEAFF
d_call: TRBD1; v_call: TRBV7-2; j_call: TRBJ2-1; clone_size: .; cdr3_nt: TGTGCCAGCAGCCCTCTCAGGGGGACCCGGGATTCCAATGAGCAGTTCTTC; cdr3_aa: CASSPLRGTRDSNEQFF
d_call: .; v_call: TRBV5-6; j_call: TRBJ2-3; clone_size: few; cdr3_nt: TGTGCCAGCAGCTTGGGGGGACCTTTTACGATCGATTTT; cdr3_aa: CASSLGGPFTIDF
d_call: .; v_call: TRBV4-1; j_call: TRBJ1-1; clone_size: many; cdr3_nt: TGCGCCAGCAGCCAAGCAGTCGGAAATAAGGAGGCTTTCTTT; cdr3_aa: CASSQAVGNKEAFF
d_call: TRBD1; v_call: TRBV5-5; j_call: TRBJ1-3; clone_size: .; cdr3_nt: TGTGCCAGCAGCCCGGGACAGGGTGCAGGAAACACCATATATTTT; cdr3_aa: CASSPGQGAGNTIYF
d_call: TRBD2; v_call: TRBV11-2; j_call: TRBJ2-1; clone_size: once; cdr3_nt: TGTGCCAGCAGCTCCATAGCGGGAGCGAGAGGTGAGCAGTTCTTC; cdr3_aa: CASSSIAGARGEQFF
d_call: .; v_call: TRBV7-9; j_call: TRBJ2-4; clone_size: many; cdr3_nt: TGTGCCAGCAGCCGGGGGGACACCTCCGGAGGAGACATTCAGTACTTC; cdr3_aa: CASSRGDTSGGDIQYF
d_call: .; v_call: TRBV7-9; j_call: TRBJ2-7; clone_size: few; cdr3_nt: TGTGCCAGCAGCTCGGACTGGACAGTCGCCGAGCAGTACTTC; cdr3_aa: CASSSDWTVAEQYF
d_call: .; v_call: TRBV19; j_call: TRBJ1-5; clone_size: many; cdr3_nt: TGTGCCAGTAGTATTGCCGAGTATAGCAATCAGCCCCAGCATTTT; cdr3_aa: CASSIAEYSNQPQHF
d_call: TRBD1; v_call: TRBV30; j_call: TRBJ2-3; clone_size: few; cdr3_nt: TGTGCCTGGAGTGTAGGACAGGGAATGATGACGCAGTATTTT; cdr3_aa: CAWSVGQGMMTQYF
d_call: .; v_call: TRBV12-3/TRBV12-4; j_call: TRBJ1-5; clone_size: few; cdr3_nt: TGTGCCAGCAGCCCCCCCCAGGGGCAGCCCCAGCATTTT; cdr3_aa: CASSPPQGQPQHF
d_call: TRBD1; v_call: TRBV18; j_call: TRBJ2-3; clone_size: many; cdr3_nt: TGTGCCAGCTCACCATTTCGGGGACAGGGAGTCGCAGATACGCAGTATTTT; cdr3_aa: CASSPFRGQGVADTQYF
d_call: TRBD2; v_call: TRBV9; j_call: TRBJ2-3; clone_size: many; cdr3_nt: TGTGCCAGCAGCCTAGCGGGGAAAGCAGATACGCAGTATTTT; cdr3_aa: CASSLAGKADTQYF
d_call: .; v_call: TRBV7-6; j_call: TRBJ1-5; clone_size: many; cdr3_nt: TGTGCCAGCAGCCTAGTTTCTGGGCGGAGCAATCAGCCCCAGCATTTT; cdr3_aa: CASSLVSGRSNQPQHF
d_call: .; v_call: TRBV29-1; j_call: TRBJ1-1; clone_size: many; cdr3_nt: TGCAGCGTTGACTCCGGGCTAGCTTTCTTT; cdr3_aa: CSVDSGLAFF
d_call: TRBD2; v_call: TRBV9; j_call: TRBJ2-7; clone_size: few; cdr3_nt: TGTGCCAGCAGTAGCGGGGGGGTCGACGAGCAGTACTTC; cdr3_aa: CASSSGGVDEQYF
d_call: .; v_call: TRBV6-8; j_call: TRBJ2-1; clone_size: many; cdr3_nt: TGTGCCTGCCTTCTAGCAGCCCCTAGGAATGAGCAGTTCTTC; cdr3_aa: CACLLAAPRNEQFF
d_call: TRBD1; v_call: TRBV12-3/TRBV12-4; j_call: TRBJ1-5; clone_size: many; cdr3_nt: TGTGCCAGCAGTTTGAGACAGGGGATGCGTCAGCCCCAGCATTTT; cdr3_aa: CASSLRQGMRQPQHF
d_call: TRBD2; v_call: TRBV27; j_call: TRBJ2-1; clone_size: .; cdr3_nt: TGTGCCAGCAGACTTAGCGGAAATAAGCGGGGCAATGAGCAGTTCTTC; cdr3_aa: CASRLSGNKRGNEQFF
d_call: .; v_call: TRBV7-9; j_call: TRBJ2-7; clone_size: .; cdr3_nt: TGTGCCAGCAGCGGCGATCGCGAGCGGTACTTC; cdr3_aa: CASSGDRERYF
d_call: .; v_call: TRBV3-1; j_call: TRBJ1-1; clone_size: many; cdr3_nt: TGTGCCAGCAGCCTTCTGGGGACCCGGGGAGCAAATGAAGCTTTCTTT; cdr3_aa: CASSLLGTRGANEAFF
d_call: TRBD2; v_call: TRBV5-1; j_call: TRBJ2-7; clone_size: many; cdr3_nt: TGCGCCAGCAGCCTACTAGCGGGGGCAAGCTCCTACGAGCAGTACTTC; cdr3_aa: CASSLLAGASSYEQYF
d_call: TRBD2; v_call: TRBV3-1; j_call: TRBJ2-2; clone_size: many; cdr3_nt: TGTGCCAGCAGCCAAGAGGGACGGGAGGGCCCCGGGGAGCTGTTTTTT; cdr3_aa: CASSQEGREGPGELFF
d_call: .; v_call: TRBV20-1; j_call: TRBJ2-4; clone_size: many; cdr3_nt: TGCAGTGCCCATTCTATGACAGAGCCACTAGCCAAAAACATTCAGTACTTC; cdr3_aa: CSAHSMTEPLAKNIQYF
d_call: .; v_call: TRBV27; j_call: TRBJ2-7; clone_size: many; cdr3_nt: TGTGCCAGCAGTTGGGGGGCAGGGCGGGAGCAGTACTTC; cdr3_aa: CASSWGAGREQYF